Listed below are T cell receptor beta chains from one sample, sequenced in a study of Graves' ophthalmopathy and Graves' hyperthyroidism. Each CDR3 protein is one row after TCRdb ran MiXCR on the multiplex PCR reads. The data show roughly 480,000 distinct CDR3 sequences, roughly an eighth seen once. Sequences were obtained from blood. The receptor set was obtained from a woman aged 25 to 39 with Graves' ophthalmopathy. CDR3s include the opening cysteine and the closing phenylalanine or tryptophan. Fields, in order: J gene, V gene, CDR3 protein.

TRBJ2-5,TRBV4-1,CASSQRLAGGPIQETQYF
TRBJ1-2,TRBV27,CASSSISGQYNYGYTF
TRBJ2-7,TRBV6-4,CASRTPRTSGDIYEQYF
TRBJ2-7,TRBV12-3/TRBV12-4,CASSLAAFYEQYF
TRBJ1-2,TRBV7-8,CASSRGEREGYTF
TRBJ1-2,TRBV4-1,CASSLRDRRQGGYTF
TRBJ1-3,TRBV6-5,CASSYSQGDGLNTIYF
TRBJ2-7,TRBV11-1,CASSYATTGREQYF
TRBJ2-5,TRBV7-9,CASTRDTGETQYF
TRBJ2-5,TRBV7-2,CASSLVPTGAKTQYF
TRBJ1-2,TRBV28,CASSSVGTLYGYTF
TRBJ1-1,TRBV6-2/TRBV6-3,CASSYKGTYTEAFF
TRBJ1-1,TRBV12-3/TRBV12-4,CASSQDRENTEAFF
TRBJ1-2,TRBV7-9,CASSLSVTSHGYTF
TRBJ2-7,TRBV4-1,CASSRPTGGRYEQYF
TRBJ1-2,TRBV28,CASSFPSTLDNYGYTF
TRBJ1-3,TRBV11-1,CASSLLRGGYSGNTIYF
TRBJ2-5,TRBV28,CASSLDLTPKGETQYF
TRBJ1-1,TRBV5-1,CASSLALTEPNTEAFF